These 25 T cell receptor beta chains originate from one sample sequenced in a study of blood T cell repertoires in COVID-19. Data came from immunoSEQ multiplex PCR; TCRdb stores just in-frame clones and leaves some out. Seen here are tens of thousands of clones, over 70% observed once, and the top ten hold approximately 12%. Sequencing was performed on peripheral blood. These receptors were taken from a human donor with active COVID-19. The donor label of this sample is uncertain.

V is TRBV30 and J is TRBJ2-3; 12 nucleotides match TRBD2. V was clipped by 2 bases and J by 3 bases; unmatched bases: 6. Germline assignment: CDR1 GTSNPN and CDR2 SVGIG (reference sequence). This CDR3 has 16 residues. The CDR3 spells CAWSPGLAGRTDTQYF. The CDR3 DNA reads as TGTGCCTGGAGTCCTGGACTAGCGGGGAGGACAGATACGCAGTATTTT.

This chain uses TRBV7-8 with TRBJ1-1; D is uncertain. Trimming removed 1 base from V and 1 base from J, with 13 bases in between. There are 16 residues in the CDR3. In germline, CDR1 is SGHVS, CDR2 FQNEAQ. The CDR3 region is CASSLGRRNTNTEAFF. The CDR3 DNA is TGTGCCAGCAGCTTAGGGAGACGGAATACGAACACTGAAGCTTTCTTT. Drawing the rest from reference TRBV7-8 and TRBJ1-1, the complete variable domain is GAGVSQSPRYKVAKRGQDVALRCDPISGHVSLFWYQQALGQGPEFLTYFQNEAQLDKSGLPSDRFFAERPEGSVSTLKIQRTQQEDSAVYLCASSLGRRNTNTEAFFGQGTRLTVV.

In DNA form, the CDR3 reads TGTGCCACCAGTGATCCCAGGGGGTCATGGGATACGCAGTATTTT. This gives the protein CATSDPRGSWDTQYF. The gene calls are TRBV24-1 and TRBJ2-3, with TRBD1 identical over 7 bases. The CDR3 runs to 15 residues. J gave up 6 bases and V 3 bases, and 8 bases lay outside the gene matches. Germline loops: CDR1 KGHDR, CDR2 SFDVKD.

This clone was recorded only once. The rearrangement uses TRBV19 and TRBJ2-7, with D possibly matching TRBD1 (6 bases). The CDR3 totals 13 residues. Germline loops: CDR1 LNHDA, CDR2 SQIVND (reference sequence). Trimming left V 5 bases short and J 3 bases short, with 11 bases between. CDR3 sequence reads: CASSVGRGYEQYF. CDR3 DNA sequence: TGTGCCAGTAGTGTAGGCAGGGGCTACGAGCAGTACTTC.

The chain is built from TRBV4-1 and TRBJ2-4, with 8 bases that match TRBD2. Germline V gene sequence: CDR1 MGHRA, CDR2 YSYEKL. The CDR3 is 14 residues long. The V and J ends lost 4 bases and 1 base, in that order; junction bases with no gene match: 0. CDR3 sequence: CASSPSGAKNIQYF. The DNA of the CDR3 is TGCGCCAGCAGCCCTAGCGGGGCCAAAAACATTCAGTACTTC.

This clone was detected a few times. At one boundary the junction diverges from the germline segment, which might be a read error. This chain links TRBV25-1 with TRBJ1-2; TRBD1 matches 12 bases. This CDR3 spans 11 amino acids. CDR1 and CDR2 from the germline V gene are MGHDK and SYGVNS. The CDR3 reads CASSGGQGAAF. The CDR3 DNA sequence: TGTGCCAGCAGTGGGGGACAGGGGGCCGCCTTC.

The chain has TRBV4-3 and TRBJ2-3, with TRBD2 matching over 8 bases. The CDR3 is 14 residues long. Germline V gives CDR1 LGHNA, CDR2 YSLEER. V lost 1 base to trimming and J lost 6 bases; unmatched junction nucleotides: 3. The CDR3 protein is CASSQVAGSDTQYF. The DNA for the CDR3 is TGCGCCAGCAGCCAAGTAGCGGGATCGGATACGCAGTATTTT.

The rearrangement joins TRBV7-9 to TRBJ2-1; tentatively, D is TRBD2 (6 bases). Germline-derived CDR1 and CDR2 are SEHNR and FQNEAQ (reference sequence). Trimming pared 1 base from V and 7 bases from J, leaving 11 bases between. CDR3 length equals 14 residues. CDR3 nucleotide sequence: TGTGCCAGCAGCTTAGACGCGCGGGGAAATGAGCAGTTCTTC. Its protein product is CASSLDARGNEQFF.

The chain links TRBV2 to TRBJ2-1, with TRBD2 matching over 10 bases. The length of the CDR3 is 15 residues. Germline V gene lookup returns CDR1 SNHLY and CDR2 FYNNEI. J was trimmed by 6 bases and V by 2 bases; bases with no gene match: 4. The CDR3 here is CASSEIAGGFNEQFF. The CDR3 coding sequence is TGTGCCAGCAGTGAAATAGCGGGAGGTTTCAATGAGCAGTTCTTC.

This chain connects TRBV9 to TRBJ2-2; 8 nucleotides align to TRBD2. The J segment lost 4 bases and the V segment lost 1 base, leaving 3 bases of the junction unmatched. The V gene's germline CDR1 is SGDLS and CDR2 YYNGEE. This CDR3 region has 15 residues. As DNA, the CDR3 is TGTGCCAGCAGCGTATCGGGGGGGACCACCGGGGAGCTGTTTTTT. It specifies CASSVSGGTTGELFF.

The rearrangement joins TRBV18 to TRBJ2-5; 7 nucleotides line up with TRBD2. After removal of 2 bases from V and 5 bases from J, the junction contained 5 bases not matched to a gene. This CDR3 contains 14 residues. CDR1 is KGHSH, CDR2 LQKENI, per germline. The CDR3 is CASSPSGGAETQYF. The CDR3 nucleotides are TGTGCCAGCTCACCATCGGGGGGAGCGGAGACCCAGTACTTC.

The rearrangement links TRBV7-9 to TRBJ2-7; 8 bases map to TRBD2. The germline V gene has CDR1 SEHNR and CDR2 FQNEAQ (reference sequence). The CDR3 runs 15 residues. V gave up 7 bases and J gave up 2 bases; unmatched junction bases: 10. CDR3 residues: CASTGGRHRAYEQYF. The CDR3 region has the DNA TGTGCCAGCACGGGGGGGAGACATCGCGCCTACGAGCAGTACTTC. The whole variable domain, remainder taken from reference TRBV7-9 and TRBJ2-7, is DTGVSQNPRHKITKRGQNVTFRCDPISEHNRLYWYRQTLGQGPEFLTYFQNEAQLEKSRLLSDRFSAERPKGSFSTLEIQRTEQGDSAMYLCASTGGRHRAYEQYFGPGTRLTVT.

The chain is built from TRBV6-5 and TRBJ2-3, with 8 bases aligning to TRBD1. From germline, CDR1 is MNHEY and CDR2 SVGAGI. The trim removed 6 bases at V and 4 bases at J, leaving 3 bases unmatched. The CDR3 runs 13 residues. CDR3 region: CASSDRGADTQYF. Written as DNA, the CDR3 is TGTGCCAGCAGCGACAGGGGTGCAGATACGCAGTATTTT.

This clone was seen more than once but under ten times. V and J are TRBV5-1 and TRBJ2-3; TRBD1 matches 9 bases. With 5 bases clipped from V and 4 bases from J, the junction kept 5 bases outside the gene matches. This CDR3 region has 14 residues. CDR1 and CDR2 from the germline V gene are SGHRS and YFSETQ. CDR3 region: CASRGQGSSDTQYF. DNA of the CDR3: TGCGCCAGCAGGGGACAGGGTAGTTCAGATACGCAGTATTTT.

The rearrangement links TRBV5-1 to TRBJ2-7; 10 nucleotides match TRBD2. Trimming at V came to 3 bases and at J to 5 bases, leaving 8 bases not matched to a gene. The CDR3 sequence is 15 residues long. CDR1 is SGHRS and CDR2 is YFSETQ in the germline V gene. In DNA, the CDR3 is TGCGCCAGCAGCTCCCGGGGGACTAGCGAGGACGAGCAGTACTTC. Residues: CASSSRGTSEDEQYF.

This clone was recorded a few times. The gene calls are TRBV6-5 and TRBJ1-2; D is unclear. Germline CDR1 reads MNHEY; CDR2 reads SVGAGI. CDR3 length: 14 amino acids. V gave up 0 bases and J gave up 5 bases, with 10 bases separating them. This CDR3 is CASSYSKETYGYTF. In nucleotides, the CDR3 is TGTGCCAGCAGTTACTCTAAGGAGACGTATGGCTACACCTTC.

The CDR3 coding sequence is TGTGCCAGCAGCCGGGACAGTTCAGATACGCAGTATTTT. Its translation: CASSRDSSDTQYF. The V call is TRBV7-2, the J call TRBJ2-3, with 7 bases that match TRBD1. The junction had 3 bases not matched to a gene; V was cut back by 5 bases and J by 4 bases. Germline CDR1 SGHTA, CDR2 FQGNSA. The CDR3 has 13 residues.

Details on this clone: Given the absence of the conserved phenylalanine or tryptophan at the CDR3 end, a read error is likely. The DNA is omitted, as the CDR3 cannot be located on it reliably, and the CDR3 follows TCRdb's listing. The rearrangement links TRBV27 to TRBJ1-2; the DNA was not used to check the table's D call, TRBD1. Germline V gives CDR1 MNHEY, CDR2 SMNVEV (reference sequence). Termini included, the CDR3 measures 12 amino acids. CDR3 sequence: CASPIPGPGGRL.

In its sample, this clone was seen once. The chain employs TRBV7-3 and TRBJ2-1; TRBD1 aligns across 10 bases. J was trimmed by 7 bases and V by 5 bases; bases with no gene match: 11. Germline CDR1 is SGHTA and CDR2 is FQGTGA. The CDR3 has 16 residues. As DNA, the CDR3 is TGTGCCAGCAGCCAGGTCTGGGGACAGGGGCGTAATGAGCAGTTCTTC. Translation: CASSQVWGQGRNEQFF.

The chain combines TRBV11-2 with TRBJ2-7, with D possibly matching TRBD2 (6 bases). Germline V lookup: CDR1 SGHAT, CDR2 FQNNGV. Trimming pared 4 bases from V and 3 bases from J, leaving 16 bases between. The CDR3 has 15 residues. The CDR3 sequence: CASSSKDYPNYEQYF. In nucleotides, the CDR3 is TGTGCCAGCAGCTCAAAGGACTATCCCAACTACGAGCAGTACTTC.

The chain uses TRBV9 and TRBJ2-2, with a weak D call TRBD1 (5 bases). V was pared by 1 base and J by 3 bases, with 10 bases between. Germline CDR1 reads SGDLS; CDR2 reads YYNGEE. This CDR3 is 15 amino acids long. The CDR3 nucleotides are TGTGCCAGCAGCGTAAAGGGGTCGGACACCGGGGAGCTGTTTTTT. Protein sequence: CASSVKGSDTGELFF.

J is TRBJ1-4 and V is TRBV27; possibly TRBD1 for D (5 bases). V lost 6 bases, J lost 1 base, and 15 bases lay in between. Germline loops: CDR1 MNHEY, CDR2 SMNVEV (reference sequence). CDR3 length: 16 amino acids. CDR3 sequence (DNA): TGTGCCAGCAGAGGGGCGTACCTGGGAACTAATGAAAAACTGTTTTTT. Encoded protein: CASRGAYLGTNEKLFF.

The V call is TRBV30, the J call TRBJ1-6; D not resolved. The V and J ends lost 5 bases and 2 bases respectively, with 13 bases between them. This CDR3 contains 15 residues. Germline V gives CDR1 GTSNPN, CDR2 SVGIG (reference sequence). The CDR3 sequence: CAWGSRETYNSPLHF. The CDR3, as DNA: TGTGCCTGGGGATCACGGGAAACCTATAATTCACCCCTCCACTTT.

The chain has TRBV18 and TRBJ1-5; D is perhaps TRBD1 (5 bases). Germline-derived CDR1 and CDR2 are KGHSH and LQKENI. With 5 bases removed from V and 6 bases from J, the gap between germline ends came to 11 bases. The CDR3 loop spans 13 amino acids. The CDR3 DNA follows: TGTGCCAGCTCAATGGGGCCAACTCAGCCCCAGCATTTT. Translating gives CASSMGPTQPQHF.

The chain employs TRBV5-4 and TRBJ2-3, with D possibly matching TRBD1 (5 bases). Germline V gives CDR1 SGHNT, CDR2 YYREEE (reference sequence). The CDR3 contains 14 residues. V was pared by 4 bases and J by 4 bases, with 13 bases between. DNA for the CDR3: TGTGCCAGCAGCCCGGAAGGGGCCGCAGATACGCAGTATTTT. The encoded protein is CASSPEGAADTQYF.